This T cell receptor (beta chain) was obtained from a study of response to subunit inactivated influenza vaccine. Findings and caveats of the study: Every seasonal influenza vaccination brings in few new T cells, the authors suggested.

The CDR3 extends over 14 amino acids. Looked up from germline, CDR1 is DFQATT and CDR2 is SNEGSKA (reference sequence). Trimming took 4 bases from V and 4 from J; bases not matched to a gene: 5. MiXCR, run by TCRdb on the RT-PCR reads, gives a single entry per CDR3 protein. Here the sample spans hundreds of thousands of distinct CDR3 sequences, around 20% being singletons. This clonotype was observed many times. Its specificity is unknown. The chain recombines TRBV20-1 with TRBJ2-2, with TRBD1 matching 8 bases. The receptor was isolated from a man aged 50-60 years who received an inactivated influenza vaccine. The material sequenced was PBMCs from blood, taken around 5 days after vaccination. The CDR3 is CSANGQGRTGELFF. The CDR3 DNA reads TGCAGTGCTAATGGACAGGGTCGCACCGGGGAGCTGTTTTTT.